This T cell receptor beta chain was profiled in a study of blood T cell repertoires in COVID-19. Study background: Collection of acute and convalescent COVID-19 samples took place in the United States, Italy and Spain. T cells, B-cell-depleted T cells, or PBMCs provided the cDNA or gDNA that served as material.

The CDR3 length is 15 residues. Germline V gene data show CDR1 as SNHLY and CDR2 as FYNNEI. V lost 6 bases, J lost 4 bases, and 3 bases stayed unmatched. Using immunoSEQ multiplex PCR, the repertoire was profiled, and TCRdb retains in-frame clones only, with some absent. This table has around 140,000 clones, about 76% appearing once. Input material: peripheral blood. V and J are TRBV2 and TRBJ2-3, with 14 bases fitting TRBD2. The TCR sequence derives from a human donor in a cohort sampled during active COVID-19. Here the CDR3 DNA reads TGTGCCAGCAGGGGGACTAGCGGGAGTCCAGATACGCAGTATTTT. Translating it yields CASRGTSGSPDTQYF.